This TCR beta chain was identified during a study of blood T cells in healthy people across ages. The use of a sample-barcoded 5' primer and a J-beta primer mix characterized a second PCR of roughly 6 to 11 cycles. A template-switch adaptor with 12 random nucleotides tagged each cDNA molecule. One entry per CDR3 protein results from TCRdb running MiXCR on the 5' RACE reads. This repertoire shows 550,000 to 800,000 distinct CDR3 sequences, more than 20% found once; its top ten account for approximately 3.7%. Findings and caveats of the study: TCR beta diversity, measured per million T cells, fell in a roughly linear way with age.

V shed 2 bases, J shed 4 bases, and the junction held 5 bases outside the gene matches. Germline V CDR1 and CDR2: MNHEY, SVGAGI. The CDR3 covers 16 residues. In the case of this clonotype: Its antigen remains unknown.

The sequence came from a man in his 70s in good health. The chain uses TRBV6-5 and TRBJ2-7; 13 bases are shared with TRBD2. Sequences were obtained from blood. The DNA of the CDR3 is TGTGCCAGCAGTTACGCGGGACTAGCGGGAAGGTACGAGCAGTACTTC. Its translation: CASSYAGLAGRYEQYF.